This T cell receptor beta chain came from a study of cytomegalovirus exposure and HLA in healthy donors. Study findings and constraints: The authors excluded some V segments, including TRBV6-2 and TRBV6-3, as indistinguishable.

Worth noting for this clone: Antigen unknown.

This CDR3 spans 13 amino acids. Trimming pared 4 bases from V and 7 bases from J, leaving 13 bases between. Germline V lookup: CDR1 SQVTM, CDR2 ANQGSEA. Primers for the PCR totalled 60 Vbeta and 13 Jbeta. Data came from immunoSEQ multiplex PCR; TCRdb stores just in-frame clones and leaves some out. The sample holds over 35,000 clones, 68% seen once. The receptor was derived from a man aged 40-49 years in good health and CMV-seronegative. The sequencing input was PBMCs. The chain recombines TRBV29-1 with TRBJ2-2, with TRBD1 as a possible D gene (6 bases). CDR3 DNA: TGCAGCGTTGGCTCTACGGACAGCGGGGAGCTGTTTTTT. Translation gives CSVGSTDSGELFF.